The T cell receptor beta chain described here comes from a study of shared T cell receptors in the human thymus. Assay: immunoSEQ multiplex PCR; the TCRdb copy retains only in-frame clones and omits some. This table holds about 660,000 clones, 87% found once. Germline V CDR1 and CDR2: MDHEN, SYDVKM. V shed 7 bases and J shed 0 bases, with 7 bases lying between them. The CDR3 covers 14 residues. These sequences were also reported in another study, on human thymus T cells. That source adds: Related work showed strongly overlapping thymic repertoires across unrelated individuals.

This receptor was obtained from a boy under two years old with a congenital heart defect. The sequencing input was thymocytes. This chain joins TRBV28 and TRBJ1-6; D is uncertain. Here the CDR3 DNA reads TGTGCCAGCAACAAAAGCTCCTATAATTCACCCCTCCACTTT. Translated: CASNKSSYNSPLHF.